Presented here are 26 T cell receptor beta chains from one specimen sequenced in a study of early T cells in non-severe SARS-CoV-2 infection. TCRdb re-derived calls from the 5' RACE reads in MiXCR, one entry per CDR3 protein. The sample holds about 44,000 distinct CDR3 sequences, around 6.1% seen once. Specimen: whole blood. The receptors were sampled from an adult who was a healthcare worker with PCR-confirmed SARS-CoV-2 infection or an uninfected control (not recorded which).

This clonotype was seen many times. The V gene is TRBV6-1, the J gene TRBJ2-5; 12 bases map to TRBD2. This CDR3 has 17 residues. The trim removed 7 bases at V and 2 bases at J, leaving 11 bases unmatched. CDR1 and CDR2 from the germline V gene are MNHNS and SASEGT. The CDR3 bases are TGTGCCAGCACTACATCTGAGACTAGCGGGGGACAAGAGACCCAGTACTTC. Translation: CASTTSETSGGQETQYF.

The chain links TRBV7-2 to TRBJ2-5, with TRBD1 as a possible D gene (6 bases). The germline V gene encodes CDR1 SGHTA and CDR2 FQGNSA. This CDR3 region has 15 residues. V shed 0 bases and J shed 4 bases, with 12 bases lying between them. CDR3 sequence reads: CASSLAGASGETQYF. CDR3 nucleotide sequence: TGTGCCAGCAGCTTAGCGGGGGCGTCTGGAGAGACCCAGTACTTC. The whole variable domain, filled in from reference TRBV7-2 and TRBJ2-5, reads GAGVSQSPSNKVTEKGKDVELRCDPISGHTALYWYRQSLGQGLEFLIYFQGNSAPDKSGLPSDRFSAERTGGSVSTLTIQRTQQEDSAVYLCASSLAGASGETQYFGPGTRLLVL.

This chain joins TRBV20-1 and TRBJ2-1, with TRBD2 matching 8 bases. Unmatched junction bases numbered 6, after V lost 3 bases and J lost 5 bases. This CDR3 is 14 amino acids long. The germline CDR1 and CDR2 sequences are DFQATT and SNEGSKA (reference sequence). CDR3 coding DNA: TGCAGTGCTAGGGAGACTAGCGCCCACAATGAGCAGTTCTTC. Translating gives CSARETSAHNEQFF.

The chain employs TRBV5-1 and TRBJ1-2, with 9 positions matching TRBD1. V lost 4 bases and J lost 5; bases outside the gene matches: 9. Per germline, CDR1 SGHRS and CDR2 YFSETQ. This CDR3 is built from 15 residues. CDR3 sequence reads: CASSEGQGYGYGYTF. In DNA form, the CDR3 reads TGCGCCAGCAGCGAGGGACAGGGATACGGATATGGCTACACCTTC. Together with reference TRBV5-1 and TRBJ1-2, the CDR3 gives the full variable domain: KAGVTQTPRYLIKTRGQQVTLSCSPISGHRSVSWYQQTPGQGLQFLFEYFSETQRNKGNFPGRFSGRQFSNSRSEMNVSTLELGDSALYLCASSEGQGYGYGYTFGSGTRLTVV.

This clonotype was seen at least ten times. The genes are TRBV29-1 and TRBJ1-1; 7 bases are a match to TRBD1. CDR1 is SQVTM, CDR2 ANQGSEA, per germline. V lost 5 bases, J lost 4 bases, and 13 bases stayed unmatched. The CDR3 runs to 15 residues. The CDR3 loop is CSVLPRGRKGTEAFF. The CDR3 bases are TGCAGCGTTTTGCCTAGGGGGCGCAAGGGCACTGAAGCTTTCTTT.

This chain links TRBV20-1 with TRBJ1-2, with D unclear. Germline V CDR1 and CDR2: DFQATT, SNEGSKA (reference sequence). The CDR3 runs to 13 residues. V was cut by 3 bases and J by 1 base, with 9 bases left in between. The CDR3, as DNA: TGCAGTGCTAGGAGCGACATTAACTATGGCTACACCTTC. Translating it yields CSARSDINYGYTF.

Sample share makes this clonotype medium-sized. The chain is built from TRBV5-1 and TRBJ2-7, with D possibly matching TRBD1 (6 bases). The V gene's germline CDR1 is SGHRS and CDR2 YFSETQ. CDR3 length: 14 amino acids. V lost 3 bases and J lost 5, with 15 bases in between. The CDR3 sequence is CASSYGQGPNEQYF. CDR3 bases: TGCGCCAGCAGCTACGGTCAGGGGCCTAACGAGCAGTACTTC.

J is TRBJ1-1 and V is TRBV10-2; 8 positions agree with TRBD1. After removal of 3 bases from V and 4 bases from J, the junction contained 4 bases not matched to a gene. The CDR3 covers 14 residues. In germline, CDR1 is WSHSY, CDR2 SAAADI. CDR3: CASSETGGRTEAFF. CDR3 DNA sequence: TGCGCCAGCAGTGAAACAGGGGGGCGCACTGAAGCTTTCTTT.

This clonotype has only a few counts. J is TRBJ2-2 and V is TRBV12-3 or TRBV12-4; D gene uncertain. The CDR3 is 12 amino acids. V lost 1 base to trimming and J lost 10 bases, with 7 bases between them. CDR3 sequence (DNA): TGTGCCAGCAGTTTAGGTGAACTGGAGCTGTTTTTT. Protein: CASSLGELELFF.

This clonotype was detected ten times or more. This chain connects TRBV12-3 or TRBV12-4 to TRBJ1-1; TRBD1 is a possible D gene (5 bases). Deletions cut 7 bases from V and 4 bases from J, with 16 bases between. CDR3 size: 14 residues. CDR3 region: CASTSDTLGTEAFF. CDR3 DNA: TGTGCCAGCACTTCGGACACCCTGGGCACTGAAGCTTTCTTT.

The chain has TRBV7-2 and TRBJ2-1; D unclear. V shed 2 bases and J shed 8 bases, with 10 bases lying between them. The CDR3 spans 13 residues. Germline V gene lookup returns CDR1 SGHTA and CDR2 FQGNSA. CDR3 sequence: CASSLTGIDEQFF. Here the CDR3 DNA reads TGTGCCAGCAGCTTAACTGGAATCGATGAGCAGTTCTTC.

This clonotype was found many times. Here the CDR3 DNA reads TGTGCCAGCAGTCCCGGGACAGGCCTTGAAGCTTTCTTT. This translates into CASSPGTGLEAFF. The chain joins TRBV12-3 or TRBV12-4 to TRBJ1-1; 8 nucleotides agree with TRBD1. The CDR3 consists of 13 residues. Germline trimming cut 5 bases from V and 7 bases from J; bases unmatched to any gene: 6.

This clonotype was observed at least ten times. Mismatch with germline at one junction end may stem from a read error. This rearrangement joins TRBV20-1 to TRBJ1-4; the D gene is possibly TRBD1 (5 bases). CDR3 length equals 15 residues. Germline V gene data show CDR1 as DFQATT and CDR2 as SNEGSKA (reference sequence). The CDR3 bases are TGCAGTGCGAGAGAAGAGGATAGGGGTGAGGAAAAACTGTTTTTT. This encodes CSAREEDRGEEKLFF.

This clonotype was picked up many times. The rearrangement uses TRBV5-4 and TRBJ2-1, with unresolved D. CDR3 length: 11 amino acids. The germline V gene encodes CDR1 SGHNT and CDR2 YYREEE (reference sequence). V was cut by 0 bases and J by 9 bases, with 4 bases left in between. CDR3 bases: TGTGCCAGCAGCTTGGTTAGTGAGCAGTTCTTC. Its translation is CASSLVSEQFF.

The table lists this clonotype with many counts. The chain employs TRBV7-9 and TRBJ2-7; D possibly corresponds to TRBD2 (5 bases). This CDR3 has 16 residues. Germline CDR1 and CDR2: SEHNR and FQNEAQ (reference sequence). V was clipped by 5 bases and J by 2 bases, with 19 bases between them. The CDR3 nucleotides are TGTGCCAGCAGCAACATGGACGGAGGAAGGACCTACGAGCAGTACTTC. Residues: CASSNMDGGRTYEQYF.

This clonotype was recorded many times. The CDR3 is CASSLDENIQYF. CDR3 DNA: TGTGCCAGTTCATTGGACGAAAACATTCAGTACTTC. The gene calls are TRBV7-9 and TRBJ2-4; D is uncertain. The CDR3 covers 12 residues. In germline, CDR1 is SEHNR, CDR2 FQNEAQ (reference sequence). Trimming shortened V by 9 bases and J by 5 bases, and 11 bases separated the two germline ends.

This clonotype was found a few times. The J gene is TRBJ2-1, the V gene TRBV29-1; 8 bases match TRBD2. With 4 bases clipped from V and 10 bases from J, the junction kept 3 bases outside the gene matches. The CDR3 is made up of 11 amino acids. The germline V gene has CDR1 SQVTM and CDR2 ANQGSEA. The CDR3 nucleotides read TGCAGCGTTGGGCGGGGGGCCGAGCAGTTCTTC. Translation gives CSVGRGAEQFF.

This clonotype has a count of ten or more. The chain couples TRBV18 to TRBJ2-3; D gene unclear. In germline, CDR1 is KGHSH, CDR2 LQKENI. The CDR3 runs 13 residues. V was pared by 2 bases and J by 2 bases, with 5 bases between. The DNA for the CDR3 is TGTGCCAGCTCACCAAGCTACACAGATACGCAGTATTTT. Translation gives CASSPSYTDTQYF.

The chain couples TRBV6-6 to TRBJ2-4; TRBD2 agrees at 10 bases. V lost 2 bases and J lost 9; bases outside the gene matches: 10. The CDR3 consists of 16 residues. Germline V gives CDR1 MNHNY, CDR2 SVGAGI (reference sequence). The CDR3 DNA is TGTGCCAGCAGTTACAAAGCGGGGGGGCCTTTGAGCATTCAGTACTTC. Translating gives CASSYKAGGPLSIQYF.

This clonotype was observed a handful of times. This rearrangement joins TRBV10-3 to TRBJ2-7, with a tentative D call TRBD2 (5 bases). CDR1 ENHRY and CDR2 SYGVKD come from the germline V gene. This CDR3 has 12 amino acids. Trimming took off 6 bases at V and 2 bases at J, with 8 bases between the two ends. CDR3 protein: CAISEAAYEQYF. CDR3 sequence (DNA): TGTGCCATCAGCGAAGCGGCCTACGAGCAGTACTTC.

This rearrangement joins TRBV6-1 to TRBJ1-1, with 9 nucleotides matching TRBD1. Germline CDR1 MNHNS, CDR2 SASEGT. With V trimmed by 8 bases and J by 5 bases, 9 bases remained unmatched. The CDR3 is 14 amino acids. Here the CDR3 reads CASQRTGVGTEAFF. CDR3 sequence (DNA): TGTGCCAGCCAACGGACAGGGGTCGGAACTGAAGCTTTCTTT.

This clonotype came up many times. The chain links TRBV18 to TRBJ1-1, with unresolved D. The CDR3 has 15 amino acids. Germline loops: CDR1 KGHSH, CDR2 LQKENI. Trimming pared 3 bases from V and 1 base from J, leaving 12 bases between. This CDR3 is CASSPSNGRNTEAFF. The CDR3 DNA sequence: TGTGCCAGCTCACCTTCTAATGGGAGGAACACTGAAGCTTTCTTT.

This clonotype was counted between two and nine times. The rearrangement uses TRBV29-1 and TRBJ1-1; unclear D gene. V lost 1 base to trimming and J lost 2 bases, with 14 bases between them. Germline assignment: CDR1 SQVTM and CDR2 ANQGSEA. The CDR3 covers 15 residues. This CDR3 reads CSVEARKVENTEAFF. CDR3 in DNA: TGCAGCGTTGAAGCTCGGAAGGTTGAAAACACTGAAGCTTTCTTT. The full variable domain, rest sourced from reference TRBV29-1 and TRBJ1-1, is SAVISQKPSRDICQRGTSLTIQCQVDSQVTMMFWYRQQPGQSLTLIATANQGSEATYESGFVIDKFPISRPNLTFSTLTVSNMSPEDSSIYLCSVEARKVENTEAFFGQGTRLTVV.

By share of the sample, this clonotype is medium-sized. This chain links TRBV18 with TRBJ2-7; tentatively, D is TRBD1 (5 bases). Per germline, CDR1 KGHSH and CDR2 LQKENI. The V end lost 8 bases, the J end lost 3 bases, and 11 bases lay between the germline ends. The CDR3 extends over 12 amino acids. The CDR3 nucleotides are TGTGCCAGCAGCCCAGACAGCTACGAGCAGTACTTC. This codes for CASSPDSYEQYF.

This clonotype appeared a single time. The chain joins TRBV12-3 or TRBV12-4 to TRBJ2-7, with 8 bases that match TRBD1. The CDR3 is 14 amino acids. With 5 bases clipped from V and 5 bases from J, the junction kept 8 bases outside the gene matches. CDR3 bases: TGTGCCAGCAGTCTGTGGACAGGGACCAACGAGCAGTACTTC. Protein product: CASSLWTGTNEQYF.

This clonotype was observed at least ten times. V gene TRBV5-1 combines with J gene TRBJ2-3, with D possibly matching TRBD1 (6 bases). Looked up from germline, CDR1 is SGHRS and CDR2 is YFSETQ. V was pared by 4 bases and J by 4 bases, with 16 bases between. CDR3 length: 15 amino acids. The DNA of the CDR3 is TGCGCCAGCAGCACTGACAGGAGTTCTGCAGATACGCAGTATTTT. Protein sequence: CASSTDRSSADTQYF.